This T cell receptor (beta chain) originates from a study of radiation and T cells in renal cell carcinoma. The germline V gene encodes CDR1 KGHSH and CDR2 LQKENI. V was trimmed by 4 bases and J by 0 bases, leaving 12 bases between them. This CDR3 has 15 residues. Sample time point: baseline pretreatment blood. Treatment indicated: 15 Gy SBRT to primary tumor, nephrectomy 4 weeks later. Some clones are missing from TCRdb's copy, which holds only in-frame ones; the method was immunoSEQ multiplex PCR. This table has 90,000 to 100,000 clones, less than 90% appearing once. The chain has TRBV18 and TRBJ1-1; possible D gene TRBD1, 6 bases. The specimen was blood, collected from a patient whose treatment included radiotherapy and nephrectomy. This receptor was obtained from a man aged 50 to 59 with renal cell carcinoma. CDR3 in DNA: TGTGCCAGCTCACGGGGGGCCGGCCTGAACACTGAAGCTTTCTTT. Its protein is CASSRGAGLNTEAFF.